Presented here are 32 T cell receptor beta chains from one specimen sequenced in a study of neurological immune-mediated disorders. TCRdb recomputed calls from the 5' RACE reads with MiXCR, one row per CDR3 protein. The table lists just under 60,000 distinct CDR3 sequences, about 2.5% of them singletons, with approximately 3% in the top ten. The sample taken for sequencing was PBMCs. These receptor sequences come from a man aged 50 to 60 with multiple sclerosis.

This clonotype was recorded at least ten times. This sequence joins TRBV11-2 and TRBJ2-7; D gene ambiguous. CDR3 length: 13 amino acids. Deletions cut 5 bases from V and 3 bases from J, with 11 bases between. CDR1 and CDR2 from the germline V gene are SGHAT and FQNNGV. The CDR3 protein is CASSPLRGYEQYF. As DNA, the CDR3 is TGTGCCAGCAGCCCCCTGAGAGGCTACGAGCAGTACTTC. The full variable domain, its missing parts supplied by reference TRBV11-2 and TRBJ2-7, is EAGVAQSPRYKIIEKRQSVAFWCNPISGHATLYWYQQILGQGPKLLIQFQNNGVVDDSQLPKDRFSAERLKGVDSTLKIQPAKLEDSAVYLCASSPLRGYEQYFGPGTRLTVT.

J is TRBJ2-2 and V is TRBV19; D is ambiguous. The CDR3 is 15 amino acids. The ends were cut back, 6 bases at V and 0 bases at J, with 11 bases in the middle. Germline V gene lookup returns CDR1 LNHDA and CDR2 SQIVND (reference sequence). The CDR3 sequence: CASSTRASNTGELFF. CDR3 sequence (DNA): TGTGCCAGTAGCACCCGGGCCTCGAACACCGGGGAGCTGTTTTTT. The full variable domain, rest sourced from reference TRBV19 and TRBJ2-2, is DGGITQSPKYLFRKEGQNVTLSCEQNLNHDAMYWYRQDPGQGLRLIYYSQIVNDFQKGDIAEGYSVSREKKESFPLTVTSAQKNPTAFYLCASSTRASNTGELFFGEGSRLTVL.

This clonotype was found many times. The V gene is TRBV20-1, the J gene TRBJ2-3; 10 nucleotides line up with TRBD1. After removal of 3 bases from V and 7 bases from J, the junction contained 16 bases not matched to a gene. The CDR3 is 17 residues long. The germline CDR1 and CDR2 sequences are DFQATT and SNEGSKA (reference sequence). CDR3 sequence reads: CSARFTPGQGLLNTQYF. In DNA, the CDR3 is TGCAGTGCTAGGTTCACGCCGGGACAGGGGTTGTTAAATACGCAGTATTTT.

This clonotype was picked up many times. The chain uses TRBV10-3 and TRBJ2-4, with 7 bases fitting TRBD2. Germline assignment: CDR1 ENHRY and CDR2 SYGVKD. With 3 bases clipped from V and 7 bases from J, the junction kept 6 bases outside the gene matches. CDR3 length: 14 amino acids. CDR3 loop: CAISDGSGGNIQYF. DNA for the CDR3: TGTGCCATCAGTGATGGGTCCGGGGGGAACATTCAGTACTTC.

In this sample, this clonotype turned up many times. The rearrangement links TRBV7-8 to TRBJ1-2; 11 bases line up with TRBD1. Germline V gives CDR1 SGHVS, CDR2 FQNEAQ. The V gene end was trimmed by 1 base and the J gene end by 4 bases; junction bases not matched to a gene: 5. The CDR3 sequence is 16 residues long. In DNA, the CDR3 is TGTGCCAGCAGCTTAGAAGGGGACAGGGGGTCCTATGGCTACACCTTC. Translated: CASSLEGDRGSYGYTF.

This clonotype showed up many times. The gene calls are TRBV7-9 and TRBJ1-1; D may be TRBD1 (6 bases). The CDR3 extends over 13 amino acids. The V end was cut by 5 bases, the J end by 1 base, with 8 bases between. CDR1 is SEHNR and CDR2 is FQNEAQ in the germline V gene (reference sequence). Here the CDR3 reads CASSPQGNTEAFF. The CDR3 DNA reads as TGTGCCAGCAGCCCACAGGGGAACACTGAAGCTTTCTTT.

This clonotype was detected many times. This chain uses TRBV20-1 with TRBJ1-1; D remains ambiguous. The V and J ends lost 5 bases and 1 base respectively, with 8 bases between them. The V gene's germline CDR1 is DFQATT and CDR2 SNEGSKA (reference sequence). The CDR3 spans 12 residues. The CDR3 coding sequence is TGCAGTGCTCGCCGGTCGAACACTGAAGCTTTCTTT. It translates to CSARRSNTEAFF.

At least ten counts were recorded for this clonotype. The V gene is TRBV28, the J gene TRBJ2-7; D possibly corresponds to TRBD2 (7 bases). Deletions cut 6 bases from V and 3 bases from J, with 15 bases between. CDR1 and CDR2 (germline): MDHEN, SYDVKM. The length of the CDR3 is 14 residues. The CDR3 loop is CASRPQGLNYEQYF. Here the CDR3 DNA reads TGTGCCAGCAGACCACAGGGACTAAACTACGAGCAGTACTTC.

Comments on this clonotype: Just one base apart from a much larger clone, this may be a read error. For the CDR3, the DNA is TGTGCCAGCAGCCAGATCCAAAAAATTCAGTACTTC. Translation gives CASSQIQKIQYF. The chain has TRBV3-1 and TRBJ2-4; D gene unclear. Germline loops: CDR1 LGHDT, CDR2 YNNKEL (reference sequence). The CDR3 sequence is 12 residues long.

This clonotype occurred many times. This chain joins TRBV7-2 and TRBJ2-5; either TRBD1 or TRBD2 may fit D (5 bases each). CDR3 size: 13 residues. Trimming stripped 1 base from V and 10 bases from J, with 13 bases between. Germline V CDR1 and CDR2: SGHTA, FQGNSA. The CDR3 protein is CASSLDGARSQYF. For the CDR3, the DNA is TGTGCCAGCAGCTTAGACGGGGCGAGAAGCCAGTACTTC.

The sample holds many counts of this clonotype. The chain joins TRBV4-3 to TRBJ2-5; D remains unclear. From germline, CDR1 is LGHNA and CDR2 YSLEER. The CDR3 has 14 residues. Trimming removed 3 bases at V and 3 bases at J, with 11 bases between. The CDR3 coding sequence is TGCGCCAGCAGCCACCACAAGGATAAAGAGACCCAGTACTTC. Protein: CASSHHKDKETQYF.

This clonotype was seen repeatedly, ten times or more. The chain carries TRBV3-1 and TRBJ2-5; TRBD2 agrees at 8 bases. The CDR3 totals 18 residues. Germline CDR1 LGHDT, CDR2 YNNKEL (reference sequence). After removal of 1 base from V and 1 base from J, the junction contained 11 bases not matched to a gene. The CDR3 region has the DNA TGTGCCAGCAGCCAAGGCCGGCGGGGGGTCCTTTTCCAAGAGACCCAGTACTTC. Translation gives CASSQGRRGVLFQETQYF.

At least ten counts were recorded for this clonotype. V and J are TRBV9 and TRBJ2-5; 11 bases line up with TRBD1. Unmatched junction bases numbered 3, after V lost 0 bases and J lost 5 bases. The CDR3 consists of 15 residues. The germline gives CDR1 SGDLS, CDR2 YYNGEE. CDR3 residues: CASSVAGTGGETQYF. The CDR3 region has the DNA TGTGCCAGCAGCGTAGCGGGGACAGGGGGTGAGACCCAGTACTTC.

This clonotype was observed a handful of times. The chain uses TRBV6-5 and TRBJ1-1; D is possibly TRBD1 (5 bases). The CDR3 totals 13 residues. From germline, CDR1 is MNHEY and CDR2 SVGAGI. The V gene lost 6 bases and the J gene lost 1 base, with 9 bases spanning the gap. The CDR3 reads CASRVGQNTEAFF. The CDR3 nucleotides are TGTGCCAGCAGAGTCGGACAGAACACTGAAGCTTTCTTT.

This clonotype has ten or more counts. V and J are TRBV20-1 and TRBJ2-3; D is uncertain. CDR1 is DFQATT and CDR2 is SNEGSKA in the germline V gene (reference sequence). With 3 bases removed from V and 4 bases from J, the gap between germline ends came to 8 bases. CDR3 size: 12 residues. CDR3 loop: CSASKGPDTQYF. The CDR3, as DNA: TGCAGTGCTAGTAAGGGTCCAGATACGCAGTATTTT.

By sample share, this clonotype is medium-sized. The chain combines TRBV9 with TRBJ1-6, with 10 bases fitting TRBD1. Germline-derived CDR1 and CDR2 are SGDLS and YYNGEE. V trimming: 4 bases; J trimming: 8 bases; junction bases outside the gene matches: 6. CDR3 length equals 15 residues. Written as DNA, the CDR3 is TGTGCCAGCAGCACTCACGGGACAGGGGATTCACCCCTCCACTTT. It encodes CASSTHGTGDSPLHF.

This clonotype was recorded at least ten times. The V gene is TRBV20-1, the J gene TRBJ2-7; maybe TRBD2 (6 bases). V lost 2 bases and J lost 3, with 11 bases in between. This CDR3 contains 13 residues. Germline V gives CDR1 DFQATT, CDR2 SNEGSKA (reference sequence). CDR3 protein: CSARKPGGYEQYF. The DNA of the CDR3 is TGCAGTGCTAGAAAGCCCGGGGGCTACGAGCAGTACTTC.

This clonotype was counted ten times or more. V gene TRBV5-1 combines with J gene TRBJ2-3, with D uncertain. The J call may be wrong; the DNA end is better matched by TRBJ2-5. The CDR3 loop spans 11 amino acids. Germline assignment: CDR1 SGHRS and CDR2 YFSETQ. The CDR3 loop is CASSFRDTQYF. CDR3 coding DNA: TGCGCCAGCAGCTTTAGAGACACCCAGTACTTC.

This clonotype was seen more than once but under ten times. This chain joins TRBV6-2 or TRBV6-3 and TRBJ2-5; either TRBD1 or TRBD2 may fit D (5 bases each). The V gene lost 6 bases and the J gene lost 3 bases, with 14 bases spanning the gap. Germline-derived CDR1 and CDR2 are MNHEY and SVGEGT. The CDR3 length is 14 residues. CDR3 protein: CASRRVGTEETQYF. In DNA form, the CDR3 reads TGTGCCAGCAGGAGAGTCGGGACGGAAGAGACCCAGTACTTC.

This clonotype came up many times. V usage is TRBV20-1 and J usage is TRBJ1-1; D is unresolved. This CDR3 spans 14 amino acids. Germline CDR1 DFQATT, CDR2 SNEGSKA (reference sequence). The V and J ends lost 1 base and 3 bases respectively, with 12 bases between them. The CDR3 sequence is CSARGFGEDTEAFF. For the CDR3, the DNA is TGCAGTGCTAGAGGATTCGGTGAAGACACTGAAGCTTTCTTT.

This clonotype came up many times. The chain employs TRBV28 and TRBJ1-3; D ambiguous. This CDR3 region has 15 residues. The V end was cut by 2 bases, the J end by 3 bases, with 11 bases between. Germline assignment: CDR1 MDHEN and CDR2 SYDVKM. The CDR3 DNA reads TGTGCCAGCAGTTTACCCACGACTGGTGGAAACACCATATATTTT. It is translated as CASSLPTTGGNTIYF.

This clonotype was seen many times. Here the CDR3 reads CSARDPGQGADIQYF. CDR3 nucleotide sequence: TGCAGTGCTAGAGACCCGGGACAGGGGGCTGATATTCAGTACTTC. The V and J genes are TRBV20-1 and TRBJ2-4; 12 bases are shared with TRBD1. Germline assignment: CDR1 DFQATT and CDR2 SNEGSKA (reference sequence). The CDR3 sequence is 15 residues long. The trim removed 0 bases at V and 10 bases at J, leaving 7 bases unmatched.

Ten or more counts support this clonotype. V gene TRBV20-1 combines with J gene TRBJ1-2, with 7 bases that match TRBD1. CDR3 length: 13 amino acids. Germline V gene data show CDR1 as DFQATT and CDR2 as SNEGSKA (reference sequence). J gave up 5 bases and V 6 bases, and 9 bases lay outside the gene matches. DNA of the CDR3: TGCAGTGCCATTCGCAGGGGGAGTTATGGCTACACCTTC. Translated: CSAIRRGSYGYTF.

This clonotype turned up a few times. The rearrangement uses TRBV6-6 and TRBJ1-6; D may be TRBD1 (6 bases). The germline V and J ends were trimmed by 5 bases and 12 bases, with 17 bases remaining between them. Germline values: CDR1 MNHNY, CDR2 SVGAGI (reference sequence). The CDR3 is 14 amino acids. CDR3 sequence: CASSHQGDKGPLHF. CDR3 nucleotides: TGTGCCAGCAGTCACCAAGGGGACAAAGGACCCCTCCACTTT.

This clonotype showed up just a few times. The rearrangement links TRBV14 to TRBJ1-1; no definite D call. The V gene lost 1 base and the J gene lost 1 base, with 10 bases spanning the gap. Germline CDR1 SGHDN, CDR2 FVKESK. This CDR3 contains 15 residues. In DNA, the CDR3 is TGTGCCAGCAGCCAAGCGGGAGGGTCGAACACTGAAGCTTTCTTT. Amino acid sequence: CASSQAGGSNTEAFF.

Many counts were recorded for this clonotype. The chain employs TRBV2 and TRBJ1-4, with D tentatively TRBD1 (6 bases). Germline V gives CDR1 SNHLY, CDR2 FYNNEI. The V end lost 7 bases, the J end lost 5 bases, and 17 bases lay between the germline ends. The CDR3 is 15 residues long. The CDR3 reads CASNRNLGANEKLFF. DNA of the CDR3: TGTGCCAGCAACCGGAATCTGGGGGCCAATGAAAAACTGTTTTTT. The complete variable domain, with remaining parts taken from reference TRBV2 and TRBJ1-4, reads EPEVTQTPSHQVTQMGQEVILRCVPISNHLYFYWYRQILGQKVEFLVSFYNNEISEKSEIFDDQFSVERPDGSNFTLKIRSTKLEDSAMYFCASNRNLGANEKLFFGSGTQLSVL.

This clonotype occurred many times. The rearrangement uses TRBV20-1 and TRBJ1-6; TRBD1 is a possible D gene (6 bases). Germline CDR1 DFQATT, CDR2 SNEGSKA (reference sequence). The CDR3 is made up of 16 amino acids. V was cut by 6 bases and J by 0 bases, with 15 bases left in between. The CDR3 region has the DNA TGCAGTGCGCGGGGACAACCGAGCTCCTATAATTCACCCCTCCACTTT. Its protein is CSARGQPSSYNSPLHF.

This clonotype was counted ten times or more. The V and J genes are TRBV7-2 and TRBJ1-1; D is perhaps TRBD1 (6 bases). The V end was cut by 5 bases, the J end by 4 bases, with 20 bases between. This CDR3 contains 16 residues. CDR1 is SGHTA, CDR2 FQGNSA, per germline. The CDR3 protein is CASSLTGARGATEAFF. CDR3 DNA sequence: TGTGCCAGCAGCCTAACCGGGGCCCGGGGGGCCACTGAAGCTTTCTTT.

This clonotype was counted ten times or more. The CDR3: CASSPRGTGRRTDTQYF. The CDR3 DNA is TGTGCCAGCAGTCCTAGGGGCACAGGGCGACGCACAGATACGCAGTATTTT. The chain employs TRBV7-2 and TRBJ2-3, with a weak D call TRBD1 (6 bases). V lost 6 bases, J lost 1 base, and 20 bases lay in between. The V gene's germline CDR1 is SGHTA and CDR2 FQGNSA. The CDR3 runs to 17 residues.

This clonotype was recorded at least ten times. The chain links TRBV29-1 to TRBJ2-2; D is perhaps TRBD2 (6 bases). This CDR3 is 15 amino acids long. The V gene's germline CDR1 is SQVTM and CDR2 ANQGSEA. V shed 7 bases and J shed 8 bases, with 23 bases lying between them. This CDR3 reads CSAKAGTHNGGELFF. CDR3 nucleotides: TGCAGCGCTAAAGCCGGGACTCACAACGGGGGGGAGCTGTTTTTT.

This clonotype was picked up many times. J is TRBJ1-5 and V is TRBV18; tentative D call: TRBD1 (5 bases). Germline CDR1 and CDR2: KGHSH and LQKENI. The V end was cut by 1 base, the J end by 0 bases, with 10 bases between. The length of the CDR3 is 16 residues. The CDR3: CASSPQGSYSNQPQHF. CDR3 sequence (DNA): TGTGCCAGCTCACCACAGGGGAGCTATAGCAATCAGCCCCAGCATTTT.

This clonotype was detected ten times or more. J is TRBJ2-3 and V is TRBV4-3, with TRBD2 matching over 10 bases. The CDR3 has 16 amino acids. Looked up from germline, CDR1 is LGHNA and CDR2 is YSLEER. J lost 2 bases, V lost 4 bases, and 6 bases had no gene match. The DNA of the CDR3 is TGCGCCAGCAGCCGGGTTAGCGGGGGGCTCACAGATACGCAGTATTTT. Protein: CASSRVSGGLTDTQYF.